Presented here are 10 T cell receptor beta chains from one specimen sequenced in a study of identical twins. TCRdb re-called the 5' RACE reads with MiXCR, one entry per CDR3 protein. The sample yields about 900,000 distinct CDR3 sequences, around an eighth seen once. These data also featured in a second study, about yellow fever vaccine responses in identical twins.

Sequencing was carried out using PBMCs. The receptor set was obtained from a woman under 30 in good health.

This clonotype was picked up a small number of times. The chain recombines TRBV28 with TRBJ2-2; 8 bases match TRBD2. Germline lookup yields CDR1 MDHEN and CDR2 SYDVKM. CDR3 length: 15 residues. The junction had 11 bases not matched to a gene; V was cut back by 8 bases and J by 6 bases. The CDR3 DNA reads as TGTGCCAGCGAAGTCACCGGGACTAGTTCCGGGGAGCTGTTTTTT. This translates into CASEVTGTSSGELFF. The entire variable domain, with the rest obtained from reference TRBV28 and TRBJ2-2, is as follows: DVKVTQSSRYLVKRTGEKVFLECVQDMDHENMFWYRQDPGLGLRLIYFSYDVKMKEKGDIPEGYSVSREKKERFSLILESASTNQTSMYLCASEVTGTSSGELFFGEGSRLTVL.

This clonotype occurred a few times. The gene calls are TRBV15 and TRBJ1-3; no firm D call. The V gene's germline CDR1 is LNHNV and CDR2 YYDKDF (reference sequence). The ends were cut back, 0 bases at V and 3 bases at J, with 6 bases in the middle. This CDR3 has 14 amino acids. The CDR3, as DNA: TGTGCCACCAGCAGAGATAGTGGTGGAAACACCATATATTTT. Translating it yields CATSRDSGGNTIYF. The entire variable domain, with the rest obtained from reference TRBV15 and TRBJ1-3, is as follows: DAMVIQNPRYQVTQFGKPVTLSCSQTLNHNVMYWYQQKSSQAPKLLFHYYDKDFNNEADTPDNFQSRRPNTSFCFLDIRSPGLGDTAMYLCATSRDSGGNTIYFGEGSWLTVV.

Ten or more counts support this clonotype. The V and J genes are TRBV12-3 or TRBV12-4 and TRBJ2-1; TRBD2 might be the D (6 bases). Trimming stripped 7 bases from V and 0 bases from J, with 10 bases between. This CDR3 comprises 14 residues. The CDR3 here is CASIAGSSYNEQFF. The CDR3 DNA reads TGTGCCAGCATCGCGGGGAGCTCCTACAATGAGCAGTTCTTC.

The chain combines TRBV7-8 with TRBJ2-2; TRBD2 is a possible D gene (6 bases). V was cut by 6 bases and J by 6 bases, with 20 bases left in between. Germline loops: CDR1 SGHVS, CDR2 FQNEAQ. CDR3 length: 16 residues. Here the CDR3 DNA reads TGTGCCAGCAGACACGTGGGGGGTTTGGTTGCCGGGGAGCTGTTTTTT. Translation: CASRHVGGLVAGELFF. The full variable domain, in which reference TRBV7-8 and TRBJ2-2 provide the parts outside the CDR3, is GAGVSQSPRYKVAKRGQDVALRCDPISGHVSLFWYQQALGQGPEFLTYFQNEAQLDKSGLPSDRFFAERPEGSVSTLKIQRTQQEDSAVYLCASRHVGGLVAGELFFGEGSRLTVL.

In DNA form, the CDR3 reads TGCGCCAGCAGCCAGGACAGATTCTATGGCTACACCTTC. Translating it yields CASSQDRFYGYTF. The chain joins TRBV5-1 to TRBJ1-2, with a possible D match to TRBD1 (6 bases). The CDR3 contains 13 residues. CDR1 is SGHRS, CDR2 YFSETQ, per germline. The V end lost 4 bases, the J end lost 4 bases, and 11 bases lay between the germline ends.

This clonotype was seen more than once but under ten times. This rearrangement joins TRBV9 to TRBJ2-5, with a weak D call TRBD2 (5 bases). V was shortened by 4 bases and J by 2 bases, with 15 bases between the two germline ends. The CDR3 runs 15 residues. From germline, CDR1 is SGDLS and CDR2 YYNGEE. CDR3 protein: CASSKGLMTQETQYF. CDR3 in DNA: TGTGCCAGCAGCAAAGGACTGATGACGCAAGAGACCCAGTACTTC.

In this sample, this clonotype turned up many times. The CDR3 DNA reads as TGCAGTGCTATCAAGCTGCCAACTAATGAAAAACTGTTTTTT. Its translation is CSAIKLPTNEKLFF. V gene TRBV20-1 combines with J gene TRBJ1-4; unclear D gene. CDR1 and CDR2 (germline): DFQATT, SNEGSKA (reference sequence). V lost 4 bases and J 0 bases, leaving 9 bases between the germline ends. The length of the CDR3 is 14 residues.

This clonotype has only a few counts. CDR3 sequence: CSATTGSSYEQYF. In DNA form, the CDR3 reads TGCAGTGCTACGACAGGGTCCTCCTACGAGCAGTACTTC. The chain employs TRBV20-1 and TRBJ2-7; 7 bases are a match to TRBD1. This CDR3 is built from 13 residues. The V gene end was trimmed by 4 bases and the J gene end by 0 bases; junction bases not matched to a gene: 3. Germline V CDR1 and CDR2: DFQATT, SNEGSKA (reference sequence).

This chain joins TRBV13 and TRBJ1-2; no clear D gene. The CDR3 is made up of 16 amino acids. Trimming shortened V by 5 bases and J by 7 bases, and 23 bases separated the two germline ends. Germline V lookup: CDR1 PRHDT, CDR2 FYEKMQ (reference sequence). Here the CDR3 reads CASSSQEVEGFAGYTF. The DNA of the CDR3 is TGTGCCAGCAGCAGCCAGGAGGTCGAGGGTTTCGCTGGCTACACCTTC.

There are a few counts of this clonotype. The J gene is TRBJ1-2, the V gene TRBV12-3 or TRBV12-4, with D possibly being TRBD1 (6 bases). V shed 7 bases and J shed 0 bases, with 15 bases lying between them. This CDR3 region has 15 residues. This CDR3 is CASIQAQGANYGYTF. CDR3 nucleotides: TGTGCCAGCATCCAGGCACAGGGAGCTAACTATGGCTACACCTTC.